This T cell receptor beta chain was captured in a study of early T cells in non-severe SARS-CoV-2 infection. The protocol attached unique molecular identifiers to individual cDNA molecules. TCRdb reprocessed the 5' RACE reads via MiXCR and lists one record per CDR3 protein. The sample contains around 70,000 distinct CDR3 sequences, 11% of which appear only once. This clonotype has more than one count but fewer than ten. The sequenced sample was whole blood. The clonotype comes from an adult who was a healthcare worker with PCR-confirmed SARS-CoV-2 infection or an uninfected control (not recorded which).

The CDR3 DNA is TGTGCCAGCAGACTTTCCATTTCACCCCTCCACTTT. Its protein is CASRLSISPLHF. The V gene is TRBV12-3 or TRBV12-4, the J gene TRBJ1-6; D gene uncertain. The V end was cut by 6 bases, the J end by 9 bases, with 9 bases between. This CDR3 is 12 amino acids long.